This T cell receptor (beta chain) stems from a study of blood T cell repertoires in COVID-19. Study-level information: The United States, Italy and Spain were the sources of the acute and convalescent COVID-19 samples. T cells, B-cell-depleted T cells, or PBMCs provided the cDNA or gDNA that served as material.

In the study's own analysis: How many nucleated cells were present was estimated from reference gene primer amplification. Profiled with immunoSEQ multiplex PCR; TCRdb holds only in-frame clones, not every one. That table is the source of V, J and clone size, and D and trimming were worked out from the DNA. Here the sample spans 200,000 to 250,000 clones, roughly 88% being singletons. J lost 5 bases, V lost 5 bases, and 12 bases had no gene match. Germline V CDR1 and CDR2: SEHNR, FQNEAQ (reference sequence). This CDR3 is 16 amino acids long. V gene TRBV7-9 combines with J gene TRBJ1-3; TRBD1 matches 7 bases. Sequencing was done on a sample of peripheral blood. This clonotype was sampled from a woman in her thirties or forties who had recovered from COVID-19. The CDR3 loop reads CASSIRTGSGRNTIYF. As DNA, the CDR3 is TGTGCCAGCAGCATCCGGACAGGTAGTGGGCGAAACACCATATATTTT.